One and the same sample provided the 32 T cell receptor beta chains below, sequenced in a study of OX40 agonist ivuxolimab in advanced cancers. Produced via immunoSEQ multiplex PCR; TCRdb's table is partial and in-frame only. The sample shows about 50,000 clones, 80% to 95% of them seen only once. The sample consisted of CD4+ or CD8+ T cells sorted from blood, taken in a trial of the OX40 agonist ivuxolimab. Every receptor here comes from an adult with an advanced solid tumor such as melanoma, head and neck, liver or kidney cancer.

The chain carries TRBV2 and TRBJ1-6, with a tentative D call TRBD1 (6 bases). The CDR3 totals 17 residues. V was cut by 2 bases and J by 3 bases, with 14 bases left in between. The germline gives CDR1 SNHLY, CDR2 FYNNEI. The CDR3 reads CASSELGQSVYNSPLHF. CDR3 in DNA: TGTGCCAGCAGTGAACTTGGACAGAGCGTCTATAATTCACCCCTCCACTTT.

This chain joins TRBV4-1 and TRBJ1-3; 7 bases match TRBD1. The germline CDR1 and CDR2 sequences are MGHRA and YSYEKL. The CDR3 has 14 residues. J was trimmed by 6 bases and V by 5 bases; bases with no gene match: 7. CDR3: CASSWDSDLNTIYF. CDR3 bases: TGCGCCAGCAGCTGGGACAGCGATTTAAACACCATATATTTT.

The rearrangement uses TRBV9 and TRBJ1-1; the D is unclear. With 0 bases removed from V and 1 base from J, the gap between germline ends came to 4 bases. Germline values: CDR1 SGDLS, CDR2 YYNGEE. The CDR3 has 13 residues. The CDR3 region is CASSVGANTEAFF. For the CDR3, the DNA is TGTGCCAGCAGCGTAGGTGCGAACACTGAAGCTTTCTTT.

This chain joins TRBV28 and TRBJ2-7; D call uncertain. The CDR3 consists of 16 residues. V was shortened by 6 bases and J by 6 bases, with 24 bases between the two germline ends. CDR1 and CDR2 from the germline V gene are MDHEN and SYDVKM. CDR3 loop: CASRHNGPQDWGEQYV. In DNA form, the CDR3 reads TGTGCCAGCAGACATAATGGTCCCCAGGATTGGGGCGAGCAGTACGTC.

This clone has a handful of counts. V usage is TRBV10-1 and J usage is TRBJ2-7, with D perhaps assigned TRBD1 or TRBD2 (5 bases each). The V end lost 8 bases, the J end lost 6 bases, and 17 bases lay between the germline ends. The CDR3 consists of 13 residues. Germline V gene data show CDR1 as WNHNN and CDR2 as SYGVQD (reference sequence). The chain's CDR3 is CASPSMGVFEQYV. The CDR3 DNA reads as TGCGCCAGCCCCTCCATGGGGGTCTTCGAGCAGTACGTC.

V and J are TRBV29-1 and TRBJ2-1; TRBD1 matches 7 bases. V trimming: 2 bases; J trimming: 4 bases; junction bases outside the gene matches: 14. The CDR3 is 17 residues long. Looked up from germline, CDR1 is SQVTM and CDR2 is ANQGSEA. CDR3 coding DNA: TGCAGCGTTGAACCTTTCGAAAGGGGGCCTCGATACAATGAGCAGTTCTTC. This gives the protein CSVEPFERGPRYNEQFF.

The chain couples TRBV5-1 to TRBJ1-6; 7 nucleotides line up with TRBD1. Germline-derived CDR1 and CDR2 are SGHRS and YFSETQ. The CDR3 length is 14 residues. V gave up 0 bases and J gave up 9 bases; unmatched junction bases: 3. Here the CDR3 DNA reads TGCGCCAGCAGCTTGGGACAGGGCGGTTCACCCCTCCACTTT. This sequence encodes CASSLGQGGSPLHF.

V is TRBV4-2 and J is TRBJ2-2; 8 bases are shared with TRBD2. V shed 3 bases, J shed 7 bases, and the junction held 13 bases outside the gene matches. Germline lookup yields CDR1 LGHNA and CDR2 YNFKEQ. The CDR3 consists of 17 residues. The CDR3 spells CASSHNSPGLVIGELFF. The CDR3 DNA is TGTGCCAGCAGCCACAACTCACCGGGACTAGTAATCGGGGAGCTGTTTTTT.

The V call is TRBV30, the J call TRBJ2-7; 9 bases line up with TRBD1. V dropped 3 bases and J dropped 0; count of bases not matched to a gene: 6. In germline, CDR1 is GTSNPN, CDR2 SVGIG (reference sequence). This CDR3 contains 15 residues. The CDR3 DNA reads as TGTGCCTGGAGCCTGGACAGGGGACCCTCCTACGAGCAGTACTTC. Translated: CAWSLDRGPSYEQYF.

CDR3 in DNA: TGCGCCAGCAGCGCGGGACTTCCGAACACTGAAGCTTTCTTT. Amino acids: CASSAGLPNTEAFF. The gene calls are TRBV5-1 and TRBJ1-1, with a possible D match to TRBD1 (5 bases). V lost 4 bases to trimming and J lost 1 base, with 11 bases between them. The CDR3 sequence is 14 residues long. Per the germline V gene, CDR1 is SGHRS and CDR2 is YFSETQ. Full variable domain (missing parts from reference TRBV5-1 and TRBJ1-1): KAGVTQTPRYLIKTRGQQVTLSCSPISGHRSVSWYQQTPGQGLQFLFEYFSETQRNKGNFPGRFSGRQFSNSRSEMNVSTLELGDSALYLCASSAGLPNTEAFFGQGTRLTVV.

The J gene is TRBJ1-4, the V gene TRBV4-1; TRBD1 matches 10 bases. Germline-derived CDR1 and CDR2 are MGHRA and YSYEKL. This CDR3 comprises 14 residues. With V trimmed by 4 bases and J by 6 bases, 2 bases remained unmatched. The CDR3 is CASSPGTGDEKLFF. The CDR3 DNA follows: TGCGCCAGCAGCCCCGGGACAGGGGATGAAAAACTGTTTTTT.

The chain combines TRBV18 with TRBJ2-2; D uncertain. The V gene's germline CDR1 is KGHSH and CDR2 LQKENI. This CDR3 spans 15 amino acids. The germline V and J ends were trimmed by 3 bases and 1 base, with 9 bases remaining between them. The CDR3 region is CASSPSLLNTGELFF. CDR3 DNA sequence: TGTGCCAGCTCACCGTCCCTATTGAACACCGGGGAGCTGTTTTTT.

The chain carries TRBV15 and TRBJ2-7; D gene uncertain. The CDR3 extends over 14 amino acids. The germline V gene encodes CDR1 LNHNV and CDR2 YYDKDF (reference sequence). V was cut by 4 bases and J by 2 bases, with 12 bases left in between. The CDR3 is CATSKADGAYEQYF. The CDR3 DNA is TGTGCCACCAGCAAGGCGGACGGAGCCTACGAGCAGTACTTC.

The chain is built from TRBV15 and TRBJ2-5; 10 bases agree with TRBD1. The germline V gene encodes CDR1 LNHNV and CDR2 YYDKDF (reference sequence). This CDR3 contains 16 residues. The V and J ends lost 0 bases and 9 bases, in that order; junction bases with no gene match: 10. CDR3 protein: CATSRDGTGVEGAQYF. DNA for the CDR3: TGTGCCACCAGCAGAGACGGGACAGGGGTTGAGGGGGCCCAGTACTTC.

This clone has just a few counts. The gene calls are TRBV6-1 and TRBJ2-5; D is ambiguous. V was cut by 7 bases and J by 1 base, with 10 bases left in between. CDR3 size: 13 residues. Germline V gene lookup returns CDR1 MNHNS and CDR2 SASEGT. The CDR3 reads CASNLDGQETQYF. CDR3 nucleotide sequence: TGTGCCAGCAACCTGGACGGCCAAGAGACCCAGTACTTC.

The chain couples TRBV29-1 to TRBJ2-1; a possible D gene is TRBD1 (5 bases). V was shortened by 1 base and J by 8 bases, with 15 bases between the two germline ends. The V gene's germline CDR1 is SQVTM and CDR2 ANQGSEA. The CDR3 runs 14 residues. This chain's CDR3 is CSVEAVYRFDEQFF. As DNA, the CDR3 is TGCAGCGTTGAAGCGGTATACAGGTTCGATGAGCAGTTCTTC.

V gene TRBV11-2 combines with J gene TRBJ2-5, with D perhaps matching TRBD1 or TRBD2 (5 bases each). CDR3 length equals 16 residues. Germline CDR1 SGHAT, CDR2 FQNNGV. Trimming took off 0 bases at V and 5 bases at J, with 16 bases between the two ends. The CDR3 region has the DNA TGTGCCAGCAGCTTAGAAATAGCATCCGAGGGGGAGACCCAGTACTTC. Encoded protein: CASSLEIASEGETQYF.

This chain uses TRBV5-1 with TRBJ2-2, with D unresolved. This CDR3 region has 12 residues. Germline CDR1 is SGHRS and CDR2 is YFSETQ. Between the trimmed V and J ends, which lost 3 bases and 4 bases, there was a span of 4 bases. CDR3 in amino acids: CASSWGTGELFF. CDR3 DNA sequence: TGCGCCAGCAGCTGGGGCACCGGGGAGCTGTTTTTT. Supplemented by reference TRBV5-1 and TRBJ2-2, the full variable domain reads KAGVTQTPRYLIKTRGQQVTLSCSPISGHRSVSWYQQTPGQGLQFLFEYFSETQRNKGNFPGRFSGRQFSNSRSEMNVSTLELGDSALYLCASSWGTGELFFGEGSRLTVL.

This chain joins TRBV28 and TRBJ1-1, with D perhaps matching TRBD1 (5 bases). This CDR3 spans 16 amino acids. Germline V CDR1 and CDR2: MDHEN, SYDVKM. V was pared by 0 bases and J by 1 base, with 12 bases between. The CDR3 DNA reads TGTGCCAGCAGTTTATGGGGGGAACACCCGAACACTGAAGCTTTCTTT. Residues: CASSLWGEHPNTEAFF.

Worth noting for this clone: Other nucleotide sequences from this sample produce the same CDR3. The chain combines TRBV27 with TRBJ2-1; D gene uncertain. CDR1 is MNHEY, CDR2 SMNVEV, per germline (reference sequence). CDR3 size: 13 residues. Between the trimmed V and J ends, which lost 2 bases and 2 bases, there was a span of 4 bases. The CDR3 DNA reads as TGTGCCAGCAGTTTAGGAGCCTACAATGAGCAGTTCTTC. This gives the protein CASSLGAYNEQFF.

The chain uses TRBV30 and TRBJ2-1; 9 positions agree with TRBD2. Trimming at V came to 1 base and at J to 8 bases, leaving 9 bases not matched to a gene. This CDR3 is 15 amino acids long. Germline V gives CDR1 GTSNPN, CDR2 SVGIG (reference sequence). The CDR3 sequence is CAWSGAGGLSDEQFF. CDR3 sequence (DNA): TGTGCCTGGAGTGGAGCGGGGGGTCTAAGTGATGAGCAGTTCTTC.

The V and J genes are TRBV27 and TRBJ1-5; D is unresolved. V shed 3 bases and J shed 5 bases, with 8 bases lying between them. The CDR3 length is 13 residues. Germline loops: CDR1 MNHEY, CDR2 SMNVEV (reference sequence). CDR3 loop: CASSLSADQPQHF. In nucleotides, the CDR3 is TGTGCCAGCAGTTTGTCGGCCGATCAGCCCCAGCATTTT.

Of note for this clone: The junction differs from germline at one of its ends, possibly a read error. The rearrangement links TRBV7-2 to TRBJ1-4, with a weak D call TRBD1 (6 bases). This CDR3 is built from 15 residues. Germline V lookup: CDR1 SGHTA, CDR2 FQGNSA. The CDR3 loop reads CASRNLMGAKEKLFF. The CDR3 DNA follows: TGTGCCAGCAGAAATCTAATGGGGGCTAAGGAAAAACTGTTTTTT.

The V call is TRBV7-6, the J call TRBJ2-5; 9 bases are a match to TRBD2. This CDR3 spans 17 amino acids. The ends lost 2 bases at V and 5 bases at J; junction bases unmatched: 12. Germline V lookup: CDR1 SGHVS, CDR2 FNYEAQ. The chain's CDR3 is CASSLFPSGAVRETQYF. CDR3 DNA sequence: TGTGCCAGCAGCTTATTTCCTAGCGGGGCAGTACGGGAGACCCAGTACTTC.

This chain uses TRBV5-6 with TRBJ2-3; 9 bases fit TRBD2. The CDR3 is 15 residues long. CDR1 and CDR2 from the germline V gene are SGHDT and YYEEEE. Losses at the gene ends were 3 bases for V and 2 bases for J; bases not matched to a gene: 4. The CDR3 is CASSSGLANTDTQYF. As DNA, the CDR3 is TGTGCCAGCAGCTCGGGACTAGCCAACACAGATACGCAGTATTTT.

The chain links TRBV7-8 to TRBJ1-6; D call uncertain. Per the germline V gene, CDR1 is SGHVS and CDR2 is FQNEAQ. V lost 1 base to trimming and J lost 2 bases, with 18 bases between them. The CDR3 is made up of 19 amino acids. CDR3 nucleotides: TGTGCCAGCAGCTTAGTCCCATTAGGTATGGGAACCTATAATTCACCCCTCCACTTT. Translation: CASSLVPLGMGTYNSPLHF.

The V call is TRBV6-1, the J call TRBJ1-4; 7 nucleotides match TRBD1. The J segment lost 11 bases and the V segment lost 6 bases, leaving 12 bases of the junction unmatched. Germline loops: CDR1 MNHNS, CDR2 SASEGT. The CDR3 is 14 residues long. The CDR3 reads CASSEPTGPDKLFF. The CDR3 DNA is TGTGCCAGCAGCGAACCGACAGGGCCTGACAAACTGTTTTTT.

The DNA for the CDR3 is TGTGCCAGCAGTTTGCCCGATTCACCCCTCCACTTT. Protein: CASSLPDSPLHF. The chain uses TRBV27 and TRBJ1-6; no clear D. Trimming cost V 3 bases and J 8 bases, with 5 bases left between them. The CDR3 loop spans 12 amino acids. CDR1 is MNHEY and CDR2 is SMNVEV in the germline V gene (reference sequence).

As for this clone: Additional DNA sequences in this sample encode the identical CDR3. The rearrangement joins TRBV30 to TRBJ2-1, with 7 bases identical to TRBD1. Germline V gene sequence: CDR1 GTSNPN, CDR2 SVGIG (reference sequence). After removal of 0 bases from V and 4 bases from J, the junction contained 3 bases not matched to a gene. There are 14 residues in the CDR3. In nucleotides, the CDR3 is TGTGCCTGGAGTGTGGGGACAGAGTACAATGAGCAGTTCTTC. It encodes CAWSVGTEYNEQFF.

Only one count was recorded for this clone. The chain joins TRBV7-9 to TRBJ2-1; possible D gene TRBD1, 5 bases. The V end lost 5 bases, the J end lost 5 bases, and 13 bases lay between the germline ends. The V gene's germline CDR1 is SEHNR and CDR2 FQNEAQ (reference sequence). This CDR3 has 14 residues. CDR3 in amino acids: CASSPPGRDNEQFF. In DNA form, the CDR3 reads TGTGCCAGCAGCCCCCCAGGGCGCGACAATGAGCAGTTCTTC.

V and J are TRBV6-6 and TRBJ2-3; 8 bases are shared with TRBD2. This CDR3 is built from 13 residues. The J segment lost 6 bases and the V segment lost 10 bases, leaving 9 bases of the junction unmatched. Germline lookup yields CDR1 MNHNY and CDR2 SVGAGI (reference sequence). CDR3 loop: CATEGLDSDTQYF. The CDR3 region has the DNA TGTGCCACGGAGGGACTAGATTCCGATACGCAGTATTTT.

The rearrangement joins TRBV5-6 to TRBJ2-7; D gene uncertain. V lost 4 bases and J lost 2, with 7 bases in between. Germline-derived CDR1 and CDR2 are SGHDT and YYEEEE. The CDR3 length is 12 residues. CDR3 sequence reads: CASSLTTYEQYF. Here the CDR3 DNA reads TGTGCCAGCAGCCTTACGACCTACGAGCAGTACTTC.